The rows below give T cell receptor beta chains drawn from one sample of a study of cytomegalovirus exposure and HLA in healthy donors. The table came from immunoSEQ multiplex PCR; TCRdb's copy has only in-frame clones and leaves some out. Of around 170,000 clones listed, 65% to 85% were seen once; the top ten hold about 1.4%. The material sequenced was PBMCs. Receptor source: a girl between 10 and 17 years old in good health and CMV-seropositive. Both conserved end residues are part of each CDR3. D genes are given only for firm matches. Clone size is given for some rows only: seen once, a few or many times, or a class if the clone is expanded.

TRBV7-9	-	-	TRBJ1-2	CASSLSVLNYGYTF	TGTGCCAGCAGCTTATCCGTACTTAACTATGGCTACACCTTC
TRBV6-6	few	TRBD1	TRBJ1-3	CASSYGDREGNTIYF	TGTGCCAGCAGTTACGGGGACAGGGAAGGAAACACCATATATTTT
TRBV19	-	-	TRBJ1-5	CASSIAGGQPQHF	TGTGCCAGTAGTATTGCGGGGGGCCAGCCCCAGCATTTT
TRBV4-2	-	TRBD2	TRBJ2-7	CASSPQGLAGGFLYEQYF	TGTGCCAGCAGCCCCCAGGGACTAGCGGGAGGGTTTTTATACGAGCAGTACTTC
TRBV19	-	TRBD2	TRBJ2-7	CASSPSGSSYEQYF	TGTGCCAGTAGTCCGAGCGGGAGCTCCTACGAGCAGTACTTC
TRBV15	-	TRBD2	TRBJ2-7	CATSRDSMGAGGPSFYEQYF	TGTGCCACCAGCAGAGATTCTATGGGAGCGGGAGGACCCTCCTTTTACGAGCAGTACTTC
TRBV4-1	once	-	TRBJ2-2	CASSQEYEPSAGELFF	TGCGCCAGCAGCCAAGAATACGAGCCTTCCGCCGGGGAGCTGTTTTTT
TRBV9	-	-	TRBJ1-1	CASSPSGITEAFF	TGTGCCAGCAGCCCTTCAGGGATCACTGAAGCTTTCTTT
TRBV2	-	TRBD2	TRBJ2-7	CASSEGGRSWEQYF	TGTGCCAGCAGTGAGGGCGGGAGAAGTTGGGAGCAGTACTTC
TRBV11-2	-	-	TRBJ1-1	CASSLDHAREVAFF	TGTGCCAGCAGCTTAGATCACGCGCGAGAAGTAGCTTTCTTT
TRBV4-1	-	-	TRBJ2-5	CASSPLTRGFEETQYF	TGCGCCAGCAGCCCCCTCACCAGGGGATTCGAGGAGACCCAGTACTTC
TRBV13	-	TRBD2	TRBJ2-1	CASSPGASGQNNEQFF	TGTGCCAGCAGCCCCGGGGCTAGCGGGCAAAACAATGAGCAGTTCTTC
TRBV5-1	few	-	TRBJ2-7	CASSLGGPTDEQYF	TGCGCCAGCAGCTTAGGAGGGCCCACGGACGAGCAGTACTTC
TRBV6-1	-	TRBD2	TRBJ2-5	CASSELRETLETQYF	TGTGCCAGCTCAGAACTGCGGGAGACATTAGAGACCCAGTACTTC
TRBV2	few	TRBD2	TRBJ2-7	CASSPTSGLGNEQYF	TGTGCCAGCAGTCCGACTAGCGGGCTGGGGAACGAGCAGTACTTC
TRBV4-2	-	-	TRBJ2-5	CASSQEYVGPETQYF	TGTGCCAGCAGCCAAGAATACGTGGGGCCAGAGACCCAGTACTTC
TRBV6-4	-	-	TRBJ1-1	CASFSGTEAFF	TGTGCCAGCTTTTCAGGGACTGAAGCTTTCTTT
TRBV19	few	TRBD2	TRBJ2-7	CASAAGTSLNEQYF	TGTGCCAGTGCGGCAGGGACTAGCCTAAACGAGCAGTACTTC
TRBV5-1	-	TRBD1	TRBJ1-1	CASSLAWTGGGRTEAFF	TGCGCCAGCAGCTTGGCTTGGACAGGGGGCGGGAGGACTGAAGCTTTCTTT
TRBV7-9	once	TRBD1	TRBJ2-2	CASGLGQGAAGELFF	TGTGCCAGCGGTTTGGGGCAGGGGGCCGCCGGGGAGCTGTTTTTT
TRBV18	-	-	TRBJ2-3	CASSSGHITDTQYF	TGTGCCAGCTCATCCGGACACATCACAGATACGCAGTATTTT
TRBV30	-	TRBD1	TRBJ1-1	CAWSVRRGRDTEAFF	TGTGCCTGGAGTGTAAGGAGGGGGCGGGACACTGAAGCTTTCTTT
TRBV2	-	TRBD1	TRBJ2-2	CASTPGGYTGELFF	TGTGCCAGCACCCCAGGGGGCTACACCGGGGAGCTGTTTTTT
TRBV29-1	-	-	TRBJ2-2	CSVEDYPGELFF	TGCAGCGTTGAAGATTATCCCGGGGAGCTGTTTTTT
TRBV1	-	-	TRBJ2-7	CTSSLRGPASYEQYF	TGCACCAGCAGCCTAAGAGGCCCAGCCTCCTACGAGCAGTACTTC
TRBV9	-	TRBD1	TRBJ1-6	CASSVVGGEANSPLHF	TGTGCCAGCAGCGTAGTAGGGGGCGAAGCTAATTCACCCCTCCACTTT